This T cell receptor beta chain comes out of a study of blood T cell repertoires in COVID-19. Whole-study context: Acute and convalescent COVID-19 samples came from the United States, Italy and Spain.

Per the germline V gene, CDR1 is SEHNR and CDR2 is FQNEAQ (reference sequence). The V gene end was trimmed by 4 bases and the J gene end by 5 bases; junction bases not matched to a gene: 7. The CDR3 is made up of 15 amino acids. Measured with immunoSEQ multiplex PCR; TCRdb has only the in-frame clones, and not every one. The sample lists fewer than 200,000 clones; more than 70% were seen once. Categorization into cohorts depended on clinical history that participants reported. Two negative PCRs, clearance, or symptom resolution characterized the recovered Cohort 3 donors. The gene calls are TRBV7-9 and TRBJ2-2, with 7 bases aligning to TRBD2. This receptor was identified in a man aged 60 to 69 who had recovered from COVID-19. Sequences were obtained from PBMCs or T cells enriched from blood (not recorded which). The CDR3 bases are TGTGCCAGCAGCTCCCAGACTAGCAAGACCGGGGAGCTGTTTTTT. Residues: CASSSQTSKTGELFF.